These 14 T cell receptor beta chains were all obtained from the same sample, sequenced in a study of blood T cells in healthy people across ages. A second roughly 6 to 12 cycle PCR used barcoded and J-beta primers. TCRdb itself ran the 5' RACE reads through MiXCR, one entry per CDR3 protein. In the table there are about a million distinct CDR3 sequences, under 50% of which are singletons. The sample comprised blood. Receptor source: a man under 40 in good health.

The chain is built from TRBV3-1 and TRBJ2-1, with D possibly matching TRBD2 (5 bases). Germline-derived CDR1 and CDR2 are LGHDT and YNNKEL (reference sequence). CDR3 length: 12 residues. The V end was cut by 5 bases, the J end by 6 bases, with 8 bases between. CDR3 sequence reads: CASSLTINEQFF. The CDR3 DNA is TGTGCCAGCAGCTTGACTATCAATGAGCAGTTCTTC.

In its sample, this clonotype was seen a few times. This sequence joins TRBV24-1 and TRBJ2-1; 8 bases map to TRBD2. The CDR3 is made up of 14 amino acids. Germline V gene data show CDR1 as KGHDR and CDR2 as SFDVKD. V was pared by 3 bases and J by 7 bases, with 4 bases of the junction left unmatched. The CDR3 reads CATSDTSGLNEQFF. Here the CDR3 DNA reads TGTGCCACCAGTGATACTAGCGGTTTGAATGAGCAGTTCTTC.

The chain is built from TRBV9 and TRBJ2-3, with D hard to call. This CDR3 is built from 15 residues. V was clipped by 0 bases and J by 0 bases, with 8 bases between them. Germline lookup yields CDR1 SGDLS and CDR2 YYNGEE. The CDR3 DNA is TGTGCCAGCAGCGTAGGTGAGGTTAGCACAGATACGCAGTATTTT. This translates into CASSVGEVSTDTQYF.

This clonotype appeared a few times. The gene calls are TRBV5-5 and TRBJ1-5; TRBD1 aligns across 12 bases. Per germline, CDR1 SGHKS and CDR2 YYEKEE (reference sequence). This CDR3 has 18 residues. V was pared by 0 bases and J by 2 bases, with 6 bases of the junction left unmatched. The CDR3 coding sequence is TGTGCCAGCAGCTTGGTGGGACAGGGGGCGCACGGCAATCAGCCCCAGCATTTT. Translation gives CASSLVGQGAHGNQPQHF.

The chain employs TRBV20-1 and TRBJ1-2; D gene unclear. The CDR3 runs 13 residues. Germline V lookup: CDR1 DFQATT, CDR2 SNEGSKA (reference sequence). Trimming cost V 0 bases and J 7 bases, with 12 bases left between them. CDR3 nucleotide sequence: TGCAGTGCTAGAGATGCCCTTCCTCTTGGCTACACCTTC. Its protein is CSARDALPLGYTF.

There are a few counts of this clonotype. The chain links TRBV4-1 to TRBJ2-1, with 10 positions matching TRBD2. The V segment lost 7 bases and the J segment 0 bases; nucleotides outside the gene matches: 6. Germline V gives CDR1 MGHRA, CDR2 YSYEKL. This CDR3 region has 16 residues. This chain's CDR3 is CASTFSGGHSYNEQFF. The DNA for the CDR3 is TGCGCCAGCACCTTTAGCGGGGGGCACTCCTACAATGAGCAGTTCTTC.

In its sample, this clonotype was seen a few times. The V call is TRBV12-3 or TRBV12-4, the J call TRBJ1-2, with D hard to call. Trimming pared 3 bases from V and 3 bases from J, leaving 8 bases between. The CDR3 runs 13 residues. The CDR3 sequence is CASSLRQYYGYTF. In nucleotides, the CDR3 is TGTGCCAGCAGTTTGCGGCAGTACTATGGCTACACCTTC.

The V and J genes are TRBV7-2 and TRBJ2-1; D is uncertain. Germline CDR1 and CDR2: SGHTA and FQGNSA. The germline V and J ends were trimmed by 5 bases and 10 bases, with 12 bases remaining between them. The CDR3 sequence is 12 residues long. CDR3 region: CASSEASYEQFF. The CDR3 DNA follows: TGTGCCAGCAGCGAGGCTAGTTACGAGCAGTTCTTC.

This clonotype was detected only a few times. CDR3 region: CASEGLDIQYF. The CDR3 bases are TGTGCCAGTGAAGGGCTGGACATTCAGTACTTC. The rearrangement uses TRBV19 and TRBJ2-4; no clear D gene. Germline CDR1 reads LNHDA; CDR2 reads SQIVND (reference sequence). Trimming left V 8 bases short and J 8 bases short, with 10 bases between. CDR3 size: 11 residues.

Remarks on this clonotype: At one end the junction does not follow the germline gene, possibly because of a read error. J is TRBJ2-5 and V is TRBV7-7; D ambiguous. The CDR3 has 13 residues. CDR1 and CDR2 (germline): SSHAT, FNYEAQ (reference sequence). The CDR3 region is CASSPRRQETQYF. For the CDR3, the DNA is TGTGCTAGCAGCCCCCGGCGCCAAGAGACCCAGTACTTC.

This clonotype occurred a few times. The rearrangement joins TRBV7-9 to TRBJ2-1; D unclear. Per germline, CDR1 SEHNR and CDR2 FQNEAQ (reference sequence). V gave up 5 bases and J gave up 1 base, with 15 bases separating them. This CDR3 comprises 16 residues. In DNA, the CDR3 is TGTGCCAGCAGCCCCAACCTCCGGGTTTCCTACAATGAGCAGTTCTTC. It is translated as CASSPNLRVSYNEQFF.

For this clonotype: A read error may produce the germline difference seen at one junction end. This chain uses TRBV25-1 with TRBJ1-2; D unclear. This CDR3 has 11 amino acids. CDR1 is MGHDK, CDR2 SYGVNS, per germline. The CDR3 nucleotides read TGTACCAGCAGTGAGGGTTATGGCTACACCTTC. This encodes CTSSEGYGYTF.

The chain recombines TRBV7-9 with TRBJ2-7, with no clear D. The CDR3 loop spans 14 amino acids. CDR1 is SEHNR, CDR2 FQNEAQ, per germline (reference sequence). V lost 2 bases and J lost 0, with 8 bases in between. The CDR3 DNA follows: TGTGCCAGCAGCTTAACTTCAAGCTCCTACGAGCAGTACTTC. It translates to CASSLTSSSYEQYF.

The chain employs TRBV6-2 or TRBV6-3 and TRBJ2-1, with 11 bases lining up with TRBD2. The CDR3 length is 16 residues. Trimming cost V 4 bases and J 7 bases; bases outside gene matches: 9. Germline CDR1 is MNHEY and CDR2 is SVGEGT. The CDR3 DNA is TGTGCCAGCAGTTTAAGTAGCGGGGGGGCCTCTAATGAGCAGTTCTTC. Protein: CASSLSSGGASNEQFF.